This TCR beta chain was identified in a study of naive and memory T cell subsets. Study-level points and caveats: TCR transcript changes with activation or differentiation may affect this RNA method.

Ten or more counts support this clonotype. The antigen is unknown. For blood and skin samples, reverse transcription used TCR alpha and beta constant primers. Amplification of ligated cDNA took four PCR rounds with SP2 and nested alpha and beta constant primers. TCRdb passed the 5' RACE reads through MiXCR, listing each CDR3 protein once. The profile covers tens of thousands of distinct CDR3 sequences, with about 4.4% appearing a single time and less than 9% taken by the ten largest. RNA was extracted from less than 3 ml of whole blood of healthy adults. TCR cDNA received a 3' ligated oligonucleotide that carried a UMI. Input was about 1 to 1000 ng of DNase-treated total RNA without cell sorting. The CDR3 runs 13 residues. Germline V gene sequence: CDR1 MDHEN, CDR2 SYDVKM. The germline V and J ends were trimmed by 6 bases and 8 bases, with 14 bases remaining between them.

This chain connects TRBV28 to TRBJ2-1; D unresolved. This TCR was recovered from a male donor in good health. Written as DNA, the CDR3 is TGTGCCAGCAGAGCCCATTCACCCTATGAGCAGTTCTTC. This gives the protein CASRAHSPYEQFF.